The T cell receptor beta chain described here comes from a study of cytomegalovirus exposure and HLA in healthy donors. Study in general: It was reported in a later analysis that the same platform had been used for the 120 or so validation repertoires as for the roughly 670 first-cohort repertoires. Study-wide findings and caveats: Researchers catalogued about 150 TCR beta chains as cytomegalovirus-associated. As confirmed in vitro, a few CMV-associated chains were specific for CMV antigens. The TCR clusters that emerged in the first cohort tended, a later analysis found, to co-occur in the approximately 110 validation repertoires.

This CDR3 is built from 14 residues. Germline loops: CDR1 GTSNPN, CDR2 SVGIG (reference sequence). V lost 0 bases and J lost 3, with 12 bases in between. This clone has only a few counts. The antigen is undetermined. Clones were sequenced by immunoSEQ multiplex PCR, and TCRdb holds only the in-frame ones, with some missing. Found here are fewer than 150,000 clones, approximately 86% of them singletons; the top ten hold 7.5% to 9%. This receptor was taken from a man aged 18 to 30 in good health and CMV-seropositive. The chain couples TRBV30 to TRBJ2-7; a possible D gene is TRBD1 (5 bases). The sample comprised PBMCs. The chain's CDR3 is CAWSVGAGIYEQYF. The CDR3 coding sequence is TGTGCCTGGAGTGTAGGAGCAGGGATCTACGAGCAGTACTTC.